This T cell receptor (beta chain) was recovered during a study of identical twins. The CDR3 loop spans 13 amino acids. The V and J ends lost 4 bases and 0 bases respectively, with 6 bases between them. TCRdb ran MiXCR on the 5' RACE reads and lists one entry per CDR3 protein. This table has 500,000 or so distinct CDR3 sequences, over 12% appearing once. The same data also contributed to another study, on yellow fever vaccine responses in identical twins.

The receptor was derived from a woman aged 18-29 years in good health. Material: CD4+ T cells sorted from blood. This rearrangement joins TRBV12-3 or TRBV12-4 to TRBJ2-5, with D unclear. The CDR3 sequence: CASSWVYQETQYF. CDR3 nucleotides: TGTGCCAGCAGTTGGGTGTACCAAGAGACCCAGTACTTC.